This T cell receptor (beta chain) was retrieved from a study of T-cell reconstitution after alpha-beta-depleted transplantation in children. V shed 8 bases and J shed 0 bases, with 11 bases lying between them. The CDR3 contains 13 residues. Looked up from germline, CDR1 is SGHVS and CDR2 is FQNEAQ. TCRbeta library preparation incorporated unique molecular identifiers. TCRdb fed the PCR reads into MiXCR, producing one record per CDR3 protein. This sample has about 610,000 distinct CDR3 sequences, with about 10% found just once. The sequence came from a human donor who donated a stem cell graft to a child with acute myeloid leukemia. The chain uses TRBV7-8 and TRBJ2-7, with TRBD2 as a possible D gene (5 bases). Sample: PBMCs from the stem cell graft donor, taken from the stem cell graft. CDR3 nucleotides: TGTGCCAGCGGGAGAACCAGCTCCTACGAGCAGTACTTC. It yields the protein CASGRTSSYEQYF.